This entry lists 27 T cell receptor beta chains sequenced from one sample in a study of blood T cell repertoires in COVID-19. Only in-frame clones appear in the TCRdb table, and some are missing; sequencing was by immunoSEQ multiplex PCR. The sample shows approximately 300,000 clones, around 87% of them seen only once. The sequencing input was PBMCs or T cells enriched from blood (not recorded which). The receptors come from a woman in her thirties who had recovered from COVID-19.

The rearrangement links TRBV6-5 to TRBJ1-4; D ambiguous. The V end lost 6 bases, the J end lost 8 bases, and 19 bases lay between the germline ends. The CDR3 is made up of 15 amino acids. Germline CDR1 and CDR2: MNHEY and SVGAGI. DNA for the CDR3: TGTGCCAGCAGCCGGTGGAGGGTTAAGGGCGAAAAACTGTTTTTT. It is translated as CASSRWRVKGEKLFF.

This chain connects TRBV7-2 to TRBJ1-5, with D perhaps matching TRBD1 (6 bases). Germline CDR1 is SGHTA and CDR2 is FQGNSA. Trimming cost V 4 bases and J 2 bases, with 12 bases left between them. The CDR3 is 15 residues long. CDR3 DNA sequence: TGTGCCAGCAGCTCCCAGGGGAAAGGCAATCAGCCCCAGCATTTT. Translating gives CASSSQGKGNQPQHF. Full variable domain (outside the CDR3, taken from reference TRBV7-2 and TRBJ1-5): GAGVSQSPSNKVTEKGKDVELRCDPISGHTALYWYRQSLGQGLEFLIYFQGNSAPDKSGLPSDRFSAERTGGSVSTLTIQRTQQEDSAVYLCASSSQGKGNQPQHFGDGTRLSIL.

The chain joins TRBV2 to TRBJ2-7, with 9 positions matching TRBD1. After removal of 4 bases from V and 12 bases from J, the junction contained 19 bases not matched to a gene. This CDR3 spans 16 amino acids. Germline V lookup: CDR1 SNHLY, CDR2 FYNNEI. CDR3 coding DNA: TGTGCCAGCAGTGTATATAGGAGGACAGGGGACTTTGTATGGTACTTC. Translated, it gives CASSVYRRTGDFVWYF. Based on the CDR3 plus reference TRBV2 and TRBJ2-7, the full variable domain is EPEVTQTPSHQVTQMGQEVILRCVPISNHLYFYWYRQILGQKVEFLVSFYNNEISEKSEIFDDQFSVERPDGSNFTLKIRSTKLEDSAMYFCASSVYRRTGDFVWYFGPGTRLTVT.

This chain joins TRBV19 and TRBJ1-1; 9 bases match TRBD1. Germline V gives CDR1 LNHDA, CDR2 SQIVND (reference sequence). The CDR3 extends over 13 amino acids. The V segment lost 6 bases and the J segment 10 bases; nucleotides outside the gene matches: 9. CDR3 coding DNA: TGTGCCAGTAGACTCCGGGACAGGGAAGGAGCTTTCTTT. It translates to CASRLRDREGAFF.

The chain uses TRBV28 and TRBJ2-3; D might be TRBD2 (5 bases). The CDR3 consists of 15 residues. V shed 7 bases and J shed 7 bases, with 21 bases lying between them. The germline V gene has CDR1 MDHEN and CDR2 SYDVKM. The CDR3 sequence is CASTQRQVTRYTQYF. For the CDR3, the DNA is TGTGCCAGCACACAGCGGCAGGTGACCCGCTATACGCAGTATTTT.

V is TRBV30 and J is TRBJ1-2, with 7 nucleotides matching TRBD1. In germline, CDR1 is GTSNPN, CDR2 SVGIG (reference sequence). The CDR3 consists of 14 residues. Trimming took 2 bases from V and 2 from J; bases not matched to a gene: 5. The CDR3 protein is CAWSRTGENYGYTF. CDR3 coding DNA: TGTGCCTGGAGTCGGACAGGAGAGAACTATGGCTACACCTTC.

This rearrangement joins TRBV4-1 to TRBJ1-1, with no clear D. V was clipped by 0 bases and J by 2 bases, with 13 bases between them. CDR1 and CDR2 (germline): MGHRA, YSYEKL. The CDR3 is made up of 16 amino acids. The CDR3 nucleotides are TGCGCCAGCAGCCAAGATTATGGGCAGATAAACACTGAAGCTTTCTTT. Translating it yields CASSQDYGQINTEAFF.

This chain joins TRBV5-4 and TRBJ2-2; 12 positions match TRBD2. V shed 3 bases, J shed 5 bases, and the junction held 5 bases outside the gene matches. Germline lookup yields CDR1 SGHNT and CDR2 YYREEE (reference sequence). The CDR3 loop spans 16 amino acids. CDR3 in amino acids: CASSSLAGGQTGELFF. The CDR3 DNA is TGTGCCAGCAGCTCGCTAGCGGGGGGGCAAACCGGGGAGCTGTTTTTT. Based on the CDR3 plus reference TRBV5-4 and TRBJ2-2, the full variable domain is ETGVTQSPTHLIKTRGQQVTLRCSSQSGHNTVSWYQQALGQGPQFIFQYYREEENGRGNFPPRFSGLQFPNYSSELNVNALELDDSALYLCASSSLAGGQTGELFFGEGSRLTVL.

Written as DNA, the CDR3 is TGTGCCAGCCACGGGACAGGGAATGAAAAACTGTTTTTT. Translated, it gives CASHGTGNEKLFF. The J gene is TRBJ1-4, the V gene TRBV6-6, with TRBD1 identical over 9 bases. CDR1 is MNHNY and CDR2 is SVGAGI in the germline V gene (reference sequence). The V segment lost 8 bases and the J segment 5 bases; nucleotides outside the gene matches: 3. The CDR3 contains 13 residues.

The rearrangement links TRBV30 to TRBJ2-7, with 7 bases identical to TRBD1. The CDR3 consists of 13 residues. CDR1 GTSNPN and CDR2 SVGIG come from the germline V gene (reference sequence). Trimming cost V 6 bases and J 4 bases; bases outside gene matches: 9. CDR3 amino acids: CACTRDRYYEQYF. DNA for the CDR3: TGTGCCTGCACCCGGGACAGATATTACGAGCAGTACTTC.

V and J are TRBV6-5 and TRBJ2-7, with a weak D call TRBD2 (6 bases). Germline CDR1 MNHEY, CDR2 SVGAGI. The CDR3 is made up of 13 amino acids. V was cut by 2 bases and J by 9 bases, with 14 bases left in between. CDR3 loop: CASSYPGTRWQYF. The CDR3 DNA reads TGTGCCAGCAGTTACCCCGGGACTCGGTGGCAGTACTTC.

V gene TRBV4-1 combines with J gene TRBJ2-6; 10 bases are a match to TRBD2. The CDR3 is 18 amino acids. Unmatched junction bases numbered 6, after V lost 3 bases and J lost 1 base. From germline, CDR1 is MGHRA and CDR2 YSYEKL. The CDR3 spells CASSHPGLALSGANVLTF. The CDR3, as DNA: TGCGCCAGCAGCCATCCGGGACTAGCGCTATCTGGGGCCAACGTCCTGACTTTC.

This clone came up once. CDR3 nucleotide sequence: TGTGCCAGCAGCTCGTCGGACACAGATTACTATGGCTACACCTTC. Translation: CASSSSDTDYYGYTF. The chain is built from TRBV5-8 and TRBJ1-2, with D maybe TRBD1 (5 bases). V lost 3 bases, J lost 3 bases, and 15 bases lay in between. CDR1 is SGHTS, CDR2 YDEGEE, per germline. The CDR3 runs to 15 residues. Full variable domain (missing parts from reference TRBV5-8 and TRBJ1-2): EAGVTQSPTHLIKTRGQQATLRCSPISGHTSVYWYQQALGLGLQFLLWYDEGEERNRGNFPPRFSGRQFPNYSSELNVNALELEDSALYLCASSSSDTDYYGYTFGSGTRLTVV.

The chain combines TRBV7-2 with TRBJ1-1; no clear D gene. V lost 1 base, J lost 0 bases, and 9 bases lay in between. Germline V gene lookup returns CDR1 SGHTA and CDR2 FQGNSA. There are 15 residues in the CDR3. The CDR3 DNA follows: TGTGCCAGCAGCTTAGGAGGAGGGTTGAACACTGAAGCTTTCTTT. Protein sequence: CASSLGGGLNTEAFF.

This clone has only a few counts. DNA of the CDR3: TGTGCCAGCAGTTTACTTGGGGCTAGGGGGGAAAAACTGTTTTTT. This gives the protein CASSLLGARGEKLFF. The rearrangement uses TRBV28 and TRBJ1-4; TRBD1 might be the D (6 bases). The CDR3 is 15 amino acids. Trimming stripped 2 bases from V and 8 bases from J, with 15 bases between. In germline, CDR1 is MDHEN, CDR2 SYDVKM.

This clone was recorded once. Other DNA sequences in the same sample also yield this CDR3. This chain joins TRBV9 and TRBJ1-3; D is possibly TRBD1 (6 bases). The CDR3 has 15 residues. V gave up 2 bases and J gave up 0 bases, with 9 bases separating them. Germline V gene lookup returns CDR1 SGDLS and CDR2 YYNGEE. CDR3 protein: CASSVTGSSGNTIYF. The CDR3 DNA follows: TGTGCCAGCAGCGTTACAGGGAGCTCTGGAAACACCATATATTTT.

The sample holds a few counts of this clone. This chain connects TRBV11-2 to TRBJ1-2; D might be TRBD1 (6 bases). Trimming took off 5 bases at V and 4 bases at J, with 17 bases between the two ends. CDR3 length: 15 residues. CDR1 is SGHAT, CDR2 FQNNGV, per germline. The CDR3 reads CASSPAYGGLYGYTF. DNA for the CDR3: TGTGCCAGCAGCCCAGCGTATGGGGGCCTCTATGGCTACACCTTC.

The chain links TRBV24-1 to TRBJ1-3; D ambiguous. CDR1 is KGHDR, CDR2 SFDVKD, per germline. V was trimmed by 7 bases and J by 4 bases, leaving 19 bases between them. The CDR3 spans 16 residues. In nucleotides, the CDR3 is TGTGCCACCAGCCTTTCCACACCAACTAGGGGAAACACCATATATTTT. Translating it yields CATSLSTPTRGNTIYF.

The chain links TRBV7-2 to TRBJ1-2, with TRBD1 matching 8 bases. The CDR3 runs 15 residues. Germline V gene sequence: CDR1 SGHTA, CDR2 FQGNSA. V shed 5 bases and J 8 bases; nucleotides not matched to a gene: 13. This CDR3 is CASSLLTGVSGGYTF. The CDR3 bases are TGTGCCAGCAGCCTACTGACAGGGGTTTCAGGAGGCTACACCTTC.

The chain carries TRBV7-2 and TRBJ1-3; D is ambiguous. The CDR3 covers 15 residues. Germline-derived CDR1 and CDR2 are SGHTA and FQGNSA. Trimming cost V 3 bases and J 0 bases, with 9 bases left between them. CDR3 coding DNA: TGTGCCAGCAGCTTTGGCGGATACTCTGGAAACACCATATATTTT. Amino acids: CASSFGGYSGNTIYF.

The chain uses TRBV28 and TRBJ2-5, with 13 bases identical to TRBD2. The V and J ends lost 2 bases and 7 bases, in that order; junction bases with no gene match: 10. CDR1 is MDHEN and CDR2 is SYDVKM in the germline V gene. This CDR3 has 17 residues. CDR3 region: CASSLKTSGGPSRTQYF. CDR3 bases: TGTGCCAGCAGTTTAAAGACTAGCGGGGGGCCCTCGAGGACCCAGTACTTC.

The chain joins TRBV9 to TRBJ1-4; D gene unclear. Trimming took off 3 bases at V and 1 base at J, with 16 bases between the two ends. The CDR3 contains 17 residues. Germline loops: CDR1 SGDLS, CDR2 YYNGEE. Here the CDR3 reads CASSGSLESGTNEKLFF. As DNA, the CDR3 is TGTGCCAGCAGCGGGTCCCTAGAGAGTGGAACTAATGAAAAACTGTTTTTT.

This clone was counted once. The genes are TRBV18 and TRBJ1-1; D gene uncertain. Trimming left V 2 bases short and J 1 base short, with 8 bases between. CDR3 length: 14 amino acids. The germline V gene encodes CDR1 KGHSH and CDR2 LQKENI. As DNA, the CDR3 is TGTGCCAGCTCACCAGAGGCCAGGAACACTGAAGCTTTCTTT. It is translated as CASSPEARNTEAFF.

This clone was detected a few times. CDR3: CAIRGQQNTEAFF. The CDR3 DNA is TGTGCCATCAGGGGACAGCAGAACACTGAAGCTTTCTTT. The rearrangement uses TRBV10-3 and TRBJ1-1; 7 nucleotides match TRBD1. The CDR3 length is 13 residues. In germline, CDR1 is ENHRY, CDR2 SYGVKD. The junction had 2 bases not matched to a gene; V was cut back by 6 bases and J by 1 base.

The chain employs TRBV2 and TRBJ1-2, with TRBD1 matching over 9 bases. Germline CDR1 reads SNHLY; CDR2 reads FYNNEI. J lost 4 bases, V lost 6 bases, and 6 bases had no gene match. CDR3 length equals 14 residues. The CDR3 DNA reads TGTGCCAGCAGCGGGACAGGGATGGGCTATGGCTACACCTTC. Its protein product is CASSGTGMGYGYTF.

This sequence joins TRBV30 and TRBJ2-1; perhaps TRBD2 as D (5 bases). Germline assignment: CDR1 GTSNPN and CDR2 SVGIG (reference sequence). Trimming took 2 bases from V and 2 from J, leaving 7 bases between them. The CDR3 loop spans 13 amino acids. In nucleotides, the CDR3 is TGTGCCTGGAGTCCCGGGACCTACAATGAGCAGTTCTTC. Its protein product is CAWSPGTYNEQFF.

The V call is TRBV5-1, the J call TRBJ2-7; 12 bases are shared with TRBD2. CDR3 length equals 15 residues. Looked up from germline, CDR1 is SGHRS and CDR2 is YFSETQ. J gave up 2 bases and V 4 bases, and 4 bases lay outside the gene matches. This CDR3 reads CASSQGLAGPYEQYF. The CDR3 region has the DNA TGCGCCAGCAGCCAGGGACTAGCGGGCCCCTACGAGCAGTACTTC. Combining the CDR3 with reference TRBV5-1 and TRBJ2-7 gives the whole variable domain KAGVTQTPRYLIKTRGQQVTLSCSPISGHRSVSWYQQTPGQGLQFLFEYFSETQRNKGNFPGRFSGRQFSNSRSEMNVSTLELGDSALYLCASSQGLAGPYEQYFGPGTRLTVT.